The 19 T cell receptor beta chains below all came from one sample that was sequenced in a study of blood T cell repertoires in COVID-19. Using immunoSEQ multiplex PCR, the repertoire was profiled, and TCRdb retains in-frame clones only, with some absent. The table has about 150,000 clones, approximately 91% seen once. The sample taken for sequencing was peripheral blood. The receptors come from a man between 18 and 35 years old with COVID-19, enrolled during active disease.

For the CDR3, the DNA is TGTGCCAGCAGTTTTAATCCCGGGAACACTGAAGCTTTCTTT. Protein sequence: CASSFNPGNTEAFF. This sequence joins TRBV28 and TRBJ1-1; no reliable D call. CDR3 length: 14 amino acids. Germline CDR1 is MDHEN and CDR2 is SYDVKM. Trimming took 3 bases from V and 1 from J, leaving 9 bases between them. The complete variable domain, with remaining parts taken from reference TRBV28 and TRBJ1-1, reads DVKVTQSSRYLVKRTGEKVFLECVQDMDHENMFWYRQDPGLGLRLIYFSYDVKMKEKGDIPEGYSVSREKKERFSLILESASTNQTSMYLCASSFNPGNTEAFFGQGTRLTVV.

V gene TRBV2 combines with J gene TRBJ2-4, with TRBD1 matching over 9 bases. J was trimmed by 2 bases and V by 4 bases; bases with no gene match: 3. Per germline, CDR1 SNHLY and CDR2 FYNNEI. This CDR3 is built from 15 residues. The CDR3 DNA is TGTGCCAGCAGTGGGGACAGGGAGTCCAAAAACATTCAGTACTTC. Protein sequence: CASSGDRESKNIQYF.

The V gene is TRBV19, the J gene TRBJ2-7, with 8 bases fitting TRBD2. The CDR3 sequence is 14 residues long. CDR1 and CDR2 from the germline V gene are LNHDA and SQIVND (reference sequence). V lost 4 bases to trimming and J lost 2 bases; unmatched junction nucleotides: 4. CDR3 residues: CASSKTSAAYEQYF. Written as DNA, the CDR3 is TGTGCCAGTAGTAAGACTAGCGCCGCCTACGAGCAGTACTTC.

The chain employs TRBV4-3 and TRBJ2-1; 10 bases map to TRBD2. The CDR3 loop spans 15 amino acids. Germline loops: CDR1 LGHNA, CDR2 YSLEER. J lost 6 bases, V lost 3 bases, and 5 bases had no gene match. CDR3 residues: CASSQASGGLNEQFF. CDR3 in DNA: TGCGCCAGCAGCCAGGCTAGCGGGGGTCTCAATGAGCAGTTCTTC.

V and J are TRBV19 and TRBJ2-2; no firm D call. Germline V gives CDR1 LNHDA, CDR2 SQIVND (reference sequence). This CDR3 region has 14 residues. Trimming stripped 5 bases from V and 1 base from J, with 8 bases between. The CDR3 DNA follows: TGTGCCAGTAGTCCACACCTGAACACCGGGGAGCTGTTTTTT. Translated, it gives CASSPHLNTGELFF.

This rearrangement joins TRBV13 to TRBJ2-7; 9 bases line up with TRBD1. CDR1 PRHDT and CDR2 FYEKMQ come from the germline V gene (reference sequence). Trimming took 5 bases from V and 0 from J; bases not matched to a gene: 2. The CDR3 sequence is 14 residues long. CDR3 amino acids: CASSQDRGSYEQYF. The CDR3 region has the DNA TGTGCCAGCAGCCAGGACAGGGGCTCCTACGAGCAGTACTTC.

The chain employs TRBV5-1 and TRBJ2-7; 10 nucleotides agree with TRBD2. The germline V gene encodes CDR1 SGHRS and CDR2 YFSETQ. The V segment lost 4 bases and the J segment 4 bases; nucleotides outside the gene matches: 5. This CDR3 region has 14 residues. In nucleotides, the CDR3 is TGCGCCAGCAGCCCGGCGACTAGCGGGTACGAGCAGTACTTC. The encoded protein is CASSPATSGYEQYF.

A single count supports this clone. The chain carries TRBV29-1 and TRBJ2-5; possible D gene TRBD1, 8 bases. Germline V gene data show CDR1 as SQVTM and CDR2 as ANQGSEA. V was pared by 6 bases and J by 5 bases, with 16 bases between. The CDR3 loop spans 13 amino acids. This CDR3 reads CSVRTGREETQYF. The CDR3, as DNA: TGCAGCGTCCGGACAGGGAGGGAGGAGACCCAGTACTTC. Variable domain in full (rest from reference TRBV29-1 and TRBJ2-5): SAVISQKPSRDICQRGTSLTIQCQVDSQVTMMFWYRQQPGQSLTLIATANQGSEATYESGFVIDKFPISRPNLTFSTLTVSNMSPEDSSIYLCSVRTGREETQYFGPGTRLLVL.

V and J are TRBV7-8 and TRBJ2-7; perhaps TRBD1 as D (5 bases). V was trimmed by 1 base and J by 7 bases, leaving 11 bases between them. The CDR3 is made up of 13 amino acids. The germline CDR1 and CDR2 sequences are SGHVS and FQNEAQ. The CDR3: CASSLDKGKEQYF. DNA of the CDR3: TGTGCCAGCAGCTTAGATAAGGGGAAGGAGCAGTACTTC. Based on the CDR3 plus reference TRBV7-8 and TRBJ2-7, the full variable domain is GAGVSQSPRYKVAKRGQDVALRCDPISGHVSLFWYQQALGQGPEFLTYFQNEAQLDKSGLPSDRFFAERPEGSVSTLKIQRTQQEDSAVYLCASSLDKGKEQYFGPGTRLTVT.

The chain carries TRBV27 and TRBJ1-2; no reliable D call. V was clipped by 3 bases and J by 4 bases, with 9 bases between them. From germline, CDR1 is MNHEY and CDR2 SMNVEV (reference sequence). The CDR3 length is 13 residues. CDR3 in amino acids: CASSFNLFYGYTF. The CDR3 DNA reads as TGTGCCAGCAGTTTTAATCTATTCTATGGCTACACCTTC.

The chain combines TRBV13 with TRBJ2-1; TRBD2 matches 7 bases. J was trimmed by 1 base and V by 5 bases; bases with no gene match: 8. CDR3 length: 16 amino acids. CDR1 and CDR2 (germline): PRHDT, FYEKMQ (reference sequence). This chain's CDR3 is CASSAPGGASYNEQFF. In nucleotides, the CDR3 is TGTGCCAGCAGCGCCCCGGGGGGAGCGTCCTACAATGAGCAGTTCTTC.

The chain combines TRBV10-3 with TRBJ2-1; 9 bases line up with TRBD1. CDR1 ENHRY and CDR2 SYGVKD come from the germline V gene. J lost 6 bases, V lost 3 bases, and 6 bases had no gene match. This CDR3 contains 15 residues. The CDR3 region is CAISDQGQGINEQFF. CDR3 nucleotide sequence: TGTGCCATCAGTGACCAGGGACAGGGAATCAATGAGCAGTTCTTC.

The chain uses TRBV7-2 and TRBJ2-1; 7 positions agree with TRBD2. Germline CDR1 and CDR2: SGHTA and FQGNSA. The CDR3 is 16 amino acids. Germline trimming cut 2 bases from V and 4 bases from J; bases unmatched to any gene: 8. The DNA for the CDR3 is TGTGCCAGCAGCTTACCCCCGGGACTAACTTACAATGAGCAGTTCTTC. It yields the protein CASSLPPGLTYNEQFF.

The chain employs TRBV30 and TRBJ2-7; D unclear. This CDR3 is 16 amino acids long. V lost 3 bases to trimming and J lost 4 bases, with 22 bases between them. Germline CDR1 is GTSNPN and CDR2 is SVGIG (reference sequence). The CDR3 DNA reads TGTGCCTGGAGCGTACGGTTCTGGGCCCTTAGTTACGAGCAGTACTTC. Protein product: CAWSVRFWALSYEQYF.

This rearrangement joins TRBV4-1 to TRBJ2-7; D might be TRBD2 (6 bases). This CDR3 has 16 amino acids. V shed 0 bases and J shed 0 bases, with 12 bases lying between them. The germline V gene has CDR1 MGHRA and CDR2 YSYEKL. The CDR3 protein is CASSQEAGTSSYEQYF. CDR3 nucleotide sequence: TGCGCCAGCAGCCAAGAAGCGGGCACGAGCTCCTACGAGCAGTACTTC.

The chain carries TRBV20-1 and TRBJ1-2, with a weak D call TRBD1 (6 bases). The CDR3 is 11 amino acids. V dropped 3 bases and J dropped 10 bases, with 12 bases sitting between them. Germline CDR1 and CDR2: DFQATT and SNEGSKA (reference sequence). The CDR3 DNA reads TGCAGTGCTAGGACAGGCCGGGCCTACACCTTC. Translated, it gives CSARTGRAYTF.

The chain couples TRBV28 to TRBJ1-5; the D is unclear. Per germline, CDR1 MDHEN and CDR2 SYDVKM. There are 13 residues in the CDR3. The V and J ends lost 0 bases and 4 bases respectively, with 4 bases between them. The CDR3 region has the DNA TGTGCCAGCAGTTTATGGAGGAATCAGCCCCAGCATTTT. Translating gives CASSLWRNQPQHF.

Note on this clone: Germline is not matched at one junction end, which may reflect a read error. This chain uses TRBV5-4 with TRBJ1-4; D is perhaps TRBD1 (6 bases). The CDR3 consists of 16 residues. The germline CDR1 and CDR2 sequences are SGHNT and YYREEE (reference sequence). CDR3 bases: TGTGCCAGCAGCTTCGACCCCCGGGTCGAGGGGGAAAAACTGCTTTTT. Its translation: CASSFDPRVEGEKLLF. The full variable domain, its missing parts supplied by reference TRBV5-4 and TRBJ1-4, is ETGVTQSPTHLIKTRGQQVTLRCSSQSGHNTVSWYQQALGQGPQFIFQYYREEENGRGNFPPRFSGLQFPNYSSELNVNALELDDSALYLCASSFDPRVEGEKLLFGSGTQLSVL.

In its sample, this clone was seen a few times. The chain uses TRBV28 and TRBJ1-5; D is undetermined. V gave up 6 bases and J gave up 0 bases, with 9 bases separating them. The CDR3 is 14 residues long. CDR1 is MDHEN and CDR2 is SYDVKM in the germline V gene. For the CDR3, the DNA is TGTGCCAGCAGGACTTGGTCTAGCAATCAGCCCCAGCATTTT. Protein sequence: CASRTWSSNQPQHF.